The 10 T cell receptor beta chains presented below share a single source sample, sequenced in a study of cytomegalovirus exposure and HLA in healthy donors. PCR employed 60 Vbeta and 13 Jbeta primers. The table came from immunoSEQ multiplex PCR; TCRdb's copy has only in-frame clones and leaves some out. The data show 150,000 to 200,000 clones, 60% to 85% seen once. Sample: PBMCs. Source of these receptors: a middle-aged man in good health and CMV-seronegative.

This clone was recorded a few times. The CDR3 loop is CASGAGVNTGELFF. DNA for the CDR3: TGTGCCAGCGGGGCGGGAGTCAACACCGGGGAGCTGTTTTTT. The chain uses TRBV7-2 and TRBJ2-2; 7 nucleotides match TRBD2. This CDR3 region has 14 residues. With V trimmed by 8 bases and J by 2 bases, 5 bases remained unmatched. In germline, CDR1 is SGHTA, CDR2 FQGNSA. Together with reference TRBV7-2 and TRBJ2-2, the CDR3 gives the full variable domain: GAGVSQSPSNKVTEKGKDVELRCDPISGHTALYWYRQSLGQGLEFLIYFQGNSAPDKSGLPSDRFSAERTGGSVSTLTIQRTQQEDSAVYLCASGAGVNTGELFFGEGSRLTVL.

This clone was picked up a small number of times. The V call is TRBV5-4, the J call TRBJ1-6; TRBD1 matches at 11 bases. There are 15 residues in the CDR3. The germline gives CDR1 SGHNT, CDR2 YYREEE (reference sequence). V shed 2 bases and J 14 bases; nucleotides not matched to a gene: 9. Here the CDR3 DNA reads TGTGCCAGCAGCTTCCGGGACAGGGGGTCTTTGGCCCTCCACTTT. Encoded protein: CASSFRDRGSLALHF.

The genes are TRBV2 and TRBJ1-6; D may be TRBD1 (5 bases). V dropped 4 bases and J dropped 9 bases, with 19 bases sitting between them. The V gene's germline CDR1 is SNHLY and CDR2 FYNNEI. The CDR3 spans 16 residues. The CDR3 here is CASSARVGVRASPLHF. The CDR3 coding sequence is TGTGCCAGCAGTGCGAGAGTAGGAGTCAGGGCTTCACCCCTCCACTTT.

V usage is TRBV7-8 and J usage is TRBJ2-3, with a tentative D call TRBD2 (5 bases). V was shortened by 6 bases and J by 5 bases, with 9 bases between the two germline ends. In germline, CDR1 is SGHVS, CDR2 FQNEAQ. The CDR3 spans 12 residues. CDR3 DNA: TGTGCCAGCAGTTCCGGGATAGATACGCAGTATTTT. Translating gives CASSSGIDTQYF.

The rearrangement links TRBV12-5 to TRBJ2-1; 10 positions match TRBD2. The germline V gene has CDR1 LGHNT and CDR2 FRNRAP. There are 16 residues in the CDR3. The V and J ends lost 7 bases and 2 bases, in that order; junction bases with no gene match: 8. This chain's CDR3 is CASVPSGRITYNEQFF. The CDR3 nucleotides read TGTGCTAGTGTACCTAGCGGGAGAATCACCTACAATGAGCAGTTCTTC.

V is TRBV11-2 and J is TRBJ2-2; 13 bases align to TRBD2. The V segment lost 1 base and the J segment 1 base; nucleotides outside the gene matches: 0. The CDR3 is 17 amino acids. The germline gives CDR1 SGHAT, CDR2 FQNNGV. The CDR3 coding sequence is TGTGCCAGCAGCTTAGGACTAGCGGGGGGGAACACCGGGGAGCTGTTTTTT. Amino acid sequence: CASSLGLAGGNTGELFF.

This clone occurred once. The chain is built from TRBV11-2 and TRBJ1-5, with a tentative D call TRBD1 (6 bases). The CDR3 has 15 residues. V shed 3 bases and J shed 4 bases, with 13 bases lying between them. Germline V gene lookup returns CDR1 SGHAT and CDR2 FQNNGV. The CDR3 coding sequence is TGTGCCAGCAGCTTCTGGGGGGGGCCTAATCAGCCCCAGCATTTT. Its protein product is CASSFWGGPNQPQHF.

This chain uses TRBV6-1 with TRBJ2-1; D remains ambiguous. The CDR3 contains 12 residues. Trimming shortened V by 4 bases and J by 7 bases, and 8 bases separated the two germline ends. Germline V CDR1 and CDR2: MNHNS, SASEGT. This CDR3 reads CASSGLGNEQFF. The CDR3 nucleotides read TGTGCCAGCAGTGGTCTCGGGAATGAGCAGTTCTTC.

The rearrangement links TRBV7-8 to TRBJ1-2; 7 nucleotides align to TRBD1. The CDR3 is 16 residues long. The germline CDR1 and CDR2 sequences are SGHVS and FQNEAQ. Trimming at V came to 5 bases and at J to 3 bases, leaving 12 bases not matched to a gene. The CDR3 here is CASSPHRDRVDYGYTF. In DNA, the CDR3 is TGTGCCAGCAGCCCACACCGTGACAGGGTAGACTATGGCTACACCTTC.

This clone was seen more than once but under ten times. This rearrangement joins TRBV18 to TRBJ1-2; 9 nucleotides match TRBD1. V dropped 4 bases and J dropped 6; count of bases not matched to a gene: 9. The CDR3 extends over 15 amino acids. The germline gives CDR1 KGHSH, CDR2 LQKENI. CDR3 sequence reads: CASSQNRGQGDGYTF. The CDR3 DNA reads TGTGCCAGCTCACAGAACCGGGGACAGGGAGATGGCTACACCTTC.